The T cell receptor beta chain described here comes from a study of shared clonotypes between healthy human individuals. Overall study results and limits: Relative to clonotypes present in all four donors, those not shared had lower generation probabilities. Shared across a few donors were around 5% of the naive CD4 clonotypes.

The input for sorted-subset replicate PCRs was approximately 200 ng DNA, tens of thousands of T cell genomes. In the source study's methods: ImmunoSEQ sequences covered only the junction and lacked quality scores; filtering therefore differed. Using immunoSEQ multiplex PCR, the repertoire was profiled, and TCRdb retains in-frame clones only, with some absent. V and J calls and clone size are as listed in that table; D and trimming were resolved from the DNA. The sample yields a few hundred thousand clones, 60% to 70% seen once. With 1 base removed from V and 6 bases from J, the gap between germline ends came to 6 bases. CDR1 MDHEN and CDR2 SYDVKM come from the germline V gene. The CDR3 is 12 amino acids. In regard to this clone: Its antigen is unidentified.

The V gene is TRBV28, the J gene TRBJ2-5; D unclear. The source of this sequence is a man aged 25 to 40 in good health. The sample was memory CD4+ T cells sorted from blood. Subset in this sample: CD45RA-negative fraction. The CDR3 nucleotides read TGTGCCAGCAGTTTATTGGGGAAGACCCAGTACTTC. Translating it yields CASSLLGKTQYF.